This T cell receptor (beta chain) was retrieved from a study of identical twins (dated by TCRdb to the mid-2010s). At the level of the whole study: To test whether fetal clonotypes persist, this study deep-sequenced TCR alpha and beta repertoires from monozygotic twins, from unrelated adults of various ages, and from cord blood. To rule out contamination, the twin experiments were replicated at different times with different library preparation protocols.

Remarks on this clonotype: It has no known antigen specificity. No per-base quality is available; no much larger clone lies one base away.

Study-wide conclusions, independent of this receptor: Out-of-frame TCR alpha sequences shared between twins showed an excess of low generation-probability sequences compared with coincidental sharing between unrelated individuals. Fewer insertions were carried by abundant cord blood beta clonotypes, a similar but weaker trend appeared in young adult naive repertoires, and no such trend appeared in memory repertoires. Excess twin sharing in beta out-of-frame sequences was weaker because fewer shared sequences lowered the signal-to-noise ratio. Because the same donors could not be followed over many years, the conclusions relied on cross-sectional statistical analysis. Invariant T cells such as MAIT and iNKT could partly confound zero-insertion analyses, though diverse VJ usage argued against this for most clonotypes. In monozygotic twins, out-of-frame TCR alpha sharing was systematically underestimated by recombination models, although the models agreed with sharing between unrelated individuals.

Every donor was a healthy Caucasian. The twin cohort comprised three pairs of female monozygotic twins, all aged about 18 to 29 years. CD4+ and CD8+ T cell populations were isolated with positive isolation kits from Invitrogen. The CDR3 numbers 18 residues from cysteine through phenylalanine. The kept DNA is CDR3 alone, 54 bases in frame from the first base. Taken from the germline V gene, the CDR1 and CDR2 loops are MDHEN and SYDVKM. Trimmed from V: 4 bases; trimmed from J: 0 bases; junction bases lacking a gene match: 8. Library prep was done by 5' RACE. TCRdb names Illumina HiSeq 2000 as the instrument used. A universal primer binding site was added through template switching, and the final cDNA carried a unique molecular identifier so that TCR cDNA molecules could be counted accurately. First-strand cDNA for TCR alpha and beta chains was synthesized from specific primers in the conserved constant-segment region. To control for contamination, every cDNA library was double barcoded, receiving both a SMART-Mk sample barcode and Illumina barcodes. Two successive PCR steps introduced TruSeq adapter sequences along with Illumina sample barcodes. The TCR alpha and beta cDNA libraries were sequenced on the Illumina HiSeq platform using custom primers. As for the original processing: MiGEC was used to process raw reads and extract unique molecular identifiers, and MiXCR was used to find CDR3 positions. For each individual, recombination models were inferred using an EM algorithm with the repgenHMM and IGoR tools. Shared clonotype analysis was performed with the tcR package in R, normalizing sharing by the product of cloneset sizes. To study raw recombination free of thymic and clonal selection effects, out-of-frame nonproductive sequences were analyzed. TCRdb trimmed public reads at Q25 via fastp, called clones via MiXCR and kept in-frame beta chains. Rows are unified per CDR3 protein, each entry keeping the most common DNA and genes. These V and J calls are TCRdb output, not the study's own analysis. The sample contains approximately 210,000 distinct CDR3 sequences, 15% to 20% of them found a single time. Clones ranked in the top ten supply roughly two fifths of the sample.

The sample was also reused in another study, on T cells expressing NK-cell markers. The second publication reports: TCR beta-chain repertoires were profiled in sorted CD3+CD56+NKG2C+, CD3+CD56+NKG2C- and CD3+CD56-NKG2C+ T-cell subsets from about 8 donors. Among the eight sequenced donors, seven were HCMV-seropositive and one was HCMV-seronegative. In several experiments an anti-gammadeltaTCR antibody was added to restrict sorting to alphabetaTCR-expressing T cells. In six donors, the dominant CD3+CD56+NKG2C+ clonotypes were found to rank among the top 10 CD8+ clonotypes and to make up about 1.0-8% of CD8+ T cells. Those dominant clonotypes were again the most abundant among CD3+CD56-NKG2C+ cells in four donors, at about 28.3-60.1%. It remained unclear whether the expanded NKG2C-expressing T cell clones were specific for HCMV antigens. The study sequenced eight donors, all healthy volunteers chosen at random: three men and five women. HCMV serostatus was determined by detecting HCMV-specific IgG in serum with a commercial ELISA kit. MIGEC handled demultiplexing of the reads and grouping by UMI, while MiTCR was used to assemble and quantify clonotypes. Only TCR cDNA sequences supported by at least two reads were kept to exclude erroneous sequences. The tcR package was used for downstream repertoire analysis, with clonotypes matched between fractions based on CDR3 nucleotide sequence plus V segment. VDJmatch was used to annotate antigen specificity against VDJdb, with one amino acid substitution in CDR3 allowed.

The clonotype originates from a woman younger than 35 in good health. The V and J genes are TRBV28 and TRBJ2-1; 11 junctional bases match TRBD2. Input material: CD8+ T cells sorted from blood. Here is the DNA: TGTGCCAGCAGTTCTACGACTAGCGGGGTATCCTCCTACAATGAGCAGTTCTTC. Translated, it reads CASSSTTSGVSSYNEQFF.